This record concerns one TCR beta chain sequence. The repertoire was sequenced with immunoSEQ multiplex PCR; TCRdb's copy has only in-frame clones and lacks some. Of some 120,000 clones listed, more than 90% were seen once; the top ten hold roughly 3.7%. The data belong to a study of blood T cell repertoires in COVID-19. Study-level information: Acute and convalescent COVID-19 samples came from the United States, Italy and Spain.

Germline lookup yields CDR1 SGHAT and CDR2 FQNNGV. The CDR3 extends over 13 amino acids. V lost 0 bases to trimming and J lost 4 bases, with 6 bases between them. The sequenced material came from peripheral blood. The V gene is TRBV11-2, the J gene TRBJ1-2, with unresolved D. The TCR sequence derives from a man in his fifties with active COVID-19. CDR3 DNA sequence: TGTGCCAGCAGCTTAGACTACCGCTATGGCTACACCTTC. Translated: CASSLDYRYGYTF.